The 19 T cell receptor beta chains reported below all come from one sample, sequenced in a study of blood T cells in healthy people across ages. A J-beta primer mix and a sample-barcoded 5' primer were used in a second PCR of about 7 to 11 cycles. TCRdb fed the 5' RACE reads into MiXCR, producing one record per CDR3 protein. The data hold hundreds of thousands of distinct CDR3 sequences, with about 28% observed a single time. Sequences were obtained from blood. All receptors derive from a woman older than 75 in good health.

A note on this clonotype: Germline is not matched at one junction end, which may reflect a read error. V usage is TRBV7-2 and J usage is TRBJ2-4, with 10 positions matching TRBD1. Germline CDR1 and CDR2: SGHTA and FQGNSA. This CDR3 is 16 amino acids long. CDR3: CAGSWTGGQSKNIQYF. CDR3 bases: TGTGCCGGCAGCTGGACAGGGGGGCAATCCAAAAACATTCAGTACTTC.

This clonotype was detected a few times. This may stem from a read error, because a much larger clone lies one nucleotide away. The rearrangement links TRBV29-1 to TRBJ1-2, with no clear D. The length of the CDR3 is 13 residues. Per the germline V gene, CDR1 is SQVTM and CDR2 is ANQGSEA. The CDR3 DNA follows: TGCAGCGTTGAATTAGCCGGCAACTGTGGCTACACCTTC. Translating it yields CSVELAGNCGYTF.

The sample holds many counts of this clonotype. The CDR3 DNA reads TGTGCCAGCAGCCTTGACAGGAACAATCAGCCCCAGCATTTT. Its translation is CASSLDRNNQPQHF. V usage is TRBV7-2 and J usage is TRBJ1-5; D may be TRBD1 (6 bases). The V gene lost 5 bases and the J gene lost 3 bases, with 11 bases spanning the gap. The CDR3 is made up of 14 amino acids. CDR1 is SGHTA, CDR2 FQGNSA, per germline.

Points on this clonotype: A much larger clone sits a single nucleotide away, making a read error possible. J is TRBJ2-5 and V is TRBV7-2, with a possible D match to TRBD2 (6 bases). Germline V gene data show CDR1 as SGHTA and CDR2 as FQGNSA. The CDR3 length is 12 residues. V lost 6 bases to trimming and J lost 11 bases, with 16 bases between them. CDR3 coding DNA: TGTGCCAGCAGACCCCCTGGGACTGAGCAGTACTTC. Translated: CASRPPGTEQYF.

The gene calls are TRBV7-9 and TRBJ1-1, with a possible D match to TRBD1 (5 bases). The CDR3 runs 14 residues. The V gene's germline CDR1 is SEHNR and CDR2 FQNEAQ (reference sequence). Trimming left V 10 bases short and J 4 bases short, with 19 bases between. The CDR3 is CAIQDLRVATEAFF. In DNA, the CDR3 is TGTGCCATACAGGACCTGAGAGTGGCCACTGAAGCTTTCTTT.

The CDR3 DNA sequence: TGTGCCAGCAGCCAAGCCTCCTTGGACAGGAACACTGAAGCTTTCTTT. Residues: CASSQASLDRNTEAFF. The rearrangement links TRBV4-2 to TRBJ1-1, with a possible D match to TRBD1 (6 bases). The germline V gene encodes CDR1 LGHNA and CDR2 YNFKEQ. Trimming stripped 1 base from V and 1 base from J, with 13 bases between. The CDR3 contains 16 residues.

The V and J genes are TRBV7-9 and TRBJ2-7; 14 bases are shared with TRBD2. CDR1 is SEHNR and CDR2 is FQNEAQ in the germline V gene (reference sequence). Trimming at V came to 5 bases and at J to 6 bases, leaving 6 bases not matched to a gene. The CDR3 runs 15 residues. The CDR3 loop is CASSPGTSGGTEQYF. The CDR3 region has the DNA TGTGCCAGCAGCCCGGGGACTAGCGGGGGAACCGAGCAGTACTTC.

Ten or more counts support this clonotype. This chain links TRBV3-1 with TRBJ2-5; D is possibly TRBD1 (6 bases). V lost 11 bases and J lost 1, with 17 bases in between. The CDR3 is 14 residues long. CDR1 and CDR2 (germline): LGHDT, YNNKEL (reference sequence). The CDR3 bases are TGTGCCTCCCTATTGACAGGACTCCAAGAGACCCAGTACTTC. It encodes CASLLTGLQETQYF.

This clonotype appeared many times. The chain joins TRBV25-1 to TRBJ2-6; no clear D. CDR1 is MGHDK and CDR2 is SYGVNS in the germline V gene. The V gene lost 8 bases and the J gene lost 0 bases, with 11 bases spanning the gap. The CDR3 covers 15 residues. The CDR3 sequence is CASATRFSGANVLTF. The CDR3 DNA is TGTGCCAGCGCCACGAGATTCTCTGGGGCCAACGTCCTGACTTTC.

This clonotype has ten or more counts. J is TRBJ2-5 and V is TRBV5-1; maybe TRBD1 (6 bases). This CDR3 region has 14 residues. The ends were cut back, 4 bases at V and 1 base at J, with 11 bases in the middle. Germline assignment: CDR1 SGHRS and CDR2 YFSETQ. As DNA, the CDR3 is TGCGCCAGCAGCCTACAGACAGGCCAAGAGACCCAGTACTTC. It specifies CASSLQTGQETQYF.

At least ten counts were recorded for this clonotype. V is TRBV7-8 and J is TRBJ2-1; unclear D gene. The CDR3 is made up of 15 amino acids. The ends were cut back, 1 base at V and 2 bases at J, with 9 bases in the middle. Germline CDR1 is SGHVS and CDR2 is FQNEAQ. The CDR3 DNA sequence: TGTGCCAGCAGCTTAGTGCCTTTAACCTACAATGAGCAGTTCTTC. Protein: CASSLVPLTYNEQFF.

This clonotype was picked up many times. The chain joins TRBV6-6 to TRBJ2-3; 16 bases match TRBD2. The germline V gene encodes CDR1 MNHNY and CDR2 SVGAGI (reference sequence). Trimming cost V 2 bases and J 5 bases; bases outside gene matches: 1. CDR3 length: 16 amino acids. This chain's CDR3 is CASSYGTSGGVDTQYF. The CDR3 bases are TGTGCCAGCAGTTACGGGACTAGCGGGGGGGTAGATACGCAGTATTTT.

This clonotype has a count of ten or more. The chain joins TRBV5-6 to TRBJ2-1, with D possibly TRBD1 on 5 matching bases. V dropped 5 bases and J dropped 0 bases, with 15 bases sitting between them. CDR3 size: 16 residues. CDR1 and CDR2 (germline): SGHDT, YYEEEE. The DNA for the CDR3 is TGTGCCAGCAGACGGCCTGGGGCGAGCTCCTACAATGAGCAGTTCTTC. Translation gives CASRRPGASSYNEQFF.

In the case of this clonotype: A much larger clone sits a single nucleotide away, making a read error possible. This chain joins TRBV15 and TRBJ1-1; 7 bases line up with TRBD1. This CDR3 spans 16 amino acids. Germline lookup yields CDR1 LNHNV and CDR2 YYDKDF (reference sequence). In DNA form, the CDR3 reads TGTGCCACCAGCAGAGAAGGGGGCTACGTGAACACTGAAGTTTTCTTT. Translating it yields CATSREGGYVNTEVFF.

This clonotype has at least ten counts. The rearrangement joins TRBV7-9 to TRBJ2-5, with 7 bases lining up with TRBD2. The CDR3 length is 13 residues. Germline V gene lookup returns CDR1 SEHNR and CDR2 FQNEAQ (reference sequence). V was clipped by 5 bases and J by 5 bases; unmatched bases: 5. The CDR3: CASSSYGGETQYF. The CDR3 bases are TGTGCCAGCAGCAGTTACGGGGGGGAGACCCAGTACTTC. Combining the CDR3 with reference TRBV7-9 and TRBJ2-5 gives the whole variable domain DTGVSQNPRHKITKRGQNVTFRCDPISEHNRLYWYRQTLGQGPEFLTYFQNEAQLEKSRLLSDRFSAERPKGSFSTLEIQRTEQGDSAMYLCASSSYGGETQYFGPGTRLLVL.

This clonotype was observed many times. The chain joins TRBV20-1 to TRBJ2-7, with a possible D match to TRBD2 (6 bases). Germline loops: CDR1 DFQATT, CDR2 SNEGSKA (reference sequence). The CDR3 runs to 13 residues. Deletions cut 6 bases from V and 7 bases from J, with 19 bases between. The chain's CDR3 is CSASRDSPGEQYF. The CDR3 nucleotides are TGCAGTGCCAGCCGGGACTCCCCTGGGGAGCAGTACTTC.

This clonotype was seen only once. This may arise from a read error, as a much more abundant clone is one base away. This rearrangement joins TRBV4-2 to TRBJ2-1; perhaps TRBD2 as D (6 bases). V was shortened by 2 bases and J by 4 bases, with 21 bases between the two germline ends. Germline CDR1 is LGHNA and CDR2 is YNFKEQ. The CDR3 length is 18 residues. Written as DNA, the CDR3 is TGTGCCAGCAGCCAACTCCCTGATGCGGGAACCTATTACAATGAGCAGTTCTTC. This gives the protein CASSQLPDAGTYYNEQFF.

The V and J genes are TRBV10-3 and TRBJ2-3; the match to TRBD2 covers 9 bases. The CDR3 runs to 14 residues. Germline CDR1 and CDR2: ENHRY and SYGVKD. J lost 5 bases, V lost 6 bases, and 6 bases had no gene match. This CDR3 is CAIRASGAGDTQYF. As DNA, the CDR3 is TGTGCCATCAGGGCTAGCGGGGCAGGAGATACGCAGTATTTT.

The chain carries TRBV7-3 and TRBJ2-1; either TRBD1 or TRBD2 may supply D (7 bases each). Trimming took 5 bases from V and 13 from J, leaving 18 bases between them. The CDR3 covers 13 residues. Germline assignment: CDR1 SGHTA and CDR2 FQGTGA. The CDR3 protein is CASSGGATGAQFF. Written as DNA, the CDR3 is TGTGCCAGCAGCGGGGGGGCAACAGGGGCTCAGTTCTTC. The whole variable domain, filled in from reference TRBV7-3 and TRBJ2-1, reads GAGVSQTPSNKVTEKGKYVELRCDPISGHTALYWYRQSLGQGPEFLIYFQGTGAADDSGLPNDRFFAVRPEGSVSTLKIQRTERGDSAVYLCASSGGATGAQFFGPGTRLTVL.